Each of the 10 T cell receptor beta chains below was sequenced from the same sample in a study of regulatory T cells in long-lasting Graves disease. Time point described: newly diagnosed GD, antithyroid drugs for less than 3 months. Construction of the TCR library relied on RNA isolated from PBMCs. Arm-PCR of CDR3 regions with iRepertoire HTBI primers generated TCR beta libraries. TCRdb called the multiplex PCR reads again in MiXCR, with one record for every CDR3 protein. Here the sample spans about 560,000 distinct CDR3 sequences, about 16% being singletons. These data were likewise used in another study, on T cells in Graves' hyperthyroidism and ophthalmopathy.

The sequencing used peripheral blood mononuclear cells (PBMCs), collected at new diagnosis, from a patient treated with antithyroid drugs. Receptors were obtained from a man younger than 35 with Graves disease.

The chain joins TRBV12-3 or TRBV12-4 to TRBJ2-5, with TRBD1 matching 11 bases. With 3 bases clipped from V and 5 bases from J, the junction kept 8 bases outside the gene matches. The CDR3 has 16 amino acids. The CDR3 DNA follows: TGTGCCAGCAGTTTTCGAGGGACAGGGGGAGAGGAGACCCAGTACTTC. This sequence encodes CASSFRGTGGEETQYF.

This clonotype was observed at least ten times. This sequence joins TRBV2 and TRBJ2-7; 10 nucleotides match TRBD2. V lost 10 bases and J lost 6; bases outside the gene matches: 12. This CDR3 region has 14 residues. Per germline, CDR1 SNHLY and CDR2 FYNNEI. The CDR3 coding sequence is TGTGCCACCACTCTAGCGGGAGAAGGGCGCGAGCAGTACTTC. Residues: CATTLAGEGREQYF.

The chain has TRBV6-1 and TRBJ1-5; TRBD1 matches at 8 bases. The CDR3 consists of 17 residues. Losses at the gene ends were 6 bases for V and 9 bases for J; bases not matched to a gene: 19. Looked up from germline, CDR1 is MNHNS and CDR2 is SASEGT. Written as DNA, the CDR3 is TGTGCCAGCAGCCAAAGGGTGACAGGGGCCTACCTTGGGCCCCAGCATTTT. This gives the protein CASSQRVTGAYLGPQHF.

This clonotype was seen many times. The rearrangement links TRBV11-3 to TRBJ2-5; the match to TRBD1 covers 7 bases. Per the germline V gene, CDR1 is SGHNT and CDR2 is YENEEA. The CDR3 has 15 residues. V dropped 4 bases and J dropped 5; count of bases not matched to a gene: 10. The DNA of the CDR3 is TGTGCCAGCAGCTCCTCCCACAGGGGTGGGGAGACCCAGTACTTC. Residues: CASSSSHRGGETQYF.

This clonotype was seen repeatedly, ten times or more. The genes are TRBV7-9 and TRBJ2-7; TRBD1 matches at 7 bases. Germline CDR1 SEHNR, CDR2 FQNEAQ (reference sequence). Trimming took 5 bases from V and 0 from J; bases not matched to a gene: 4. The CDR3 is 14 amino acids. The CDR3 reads CASSTRDSSYEQYF. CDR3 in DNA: TGTGCCAGCAGCACCCGGGACAGCTCCTACGAGCAGTACTTC.

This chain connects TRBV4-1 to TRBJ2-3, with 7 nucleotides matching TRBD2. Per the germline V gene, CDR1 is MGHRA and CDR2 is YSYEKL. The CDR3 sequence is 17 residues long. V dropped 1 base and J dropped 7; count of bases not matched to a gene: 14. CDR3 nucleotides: TGCGCCAGCAGCCAAGTTGGGACTATCGGGGGGATATATACGCAGTATTTT. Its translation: CASSQVGTIGGIYTQYF.

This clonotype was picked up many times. DNA of the CDR3: TGTGCCAGCAGTTTTTCGGACAATGAAAAACTGTTTTTT. Translating gives CASSFSDNEKLFF. This rearrangement joins TRBV12-3 or TRBV12-4 to TRBJ1-4, with D unclear. Trimming stripped 3 bases from V and 5 bases from J, with 7 bases between. This CDR3 region has 13 residues.

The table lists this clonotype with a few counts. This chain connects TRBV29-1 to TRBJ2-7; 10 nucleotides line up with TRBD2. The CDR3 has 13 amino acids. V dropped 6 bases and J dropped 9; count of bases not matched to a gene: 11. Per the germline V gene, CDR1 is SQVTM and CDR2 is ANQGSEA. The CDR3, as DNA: TGCAGCGTCCGAGCGGGAGGGCCTCTGGGGCAGTACTTC. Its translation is CSVRAGGPLGQYF.

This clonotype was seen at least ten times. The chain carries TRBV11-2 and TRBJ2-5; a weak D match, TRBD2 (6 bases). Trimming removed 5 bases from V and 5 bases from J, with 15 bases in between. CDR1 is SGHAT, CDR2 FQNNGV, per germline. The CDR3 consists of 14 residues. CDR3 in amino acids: CASSPGGAGETQYF. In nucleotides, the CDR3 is TGTGCCAGCAGCCCCGGAGGGGCAGGGGAGACCCAGTACTTC.

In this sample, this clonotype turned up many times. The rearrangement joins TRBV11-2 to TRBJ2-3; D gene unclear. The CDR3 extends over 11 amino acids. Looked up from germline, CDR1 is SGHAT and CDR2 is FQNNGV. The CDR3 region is CAAGGTDTQYF. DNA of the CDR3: TGTGCAGCAGGAGGCACAGATACGCAGTATTTT. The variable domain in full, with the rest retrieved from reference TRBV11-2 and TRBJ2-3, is EAGVAQSPRYKIIEKRQSVAFWCNPISGHATLYWYQQILGQGPKLLIQFQNNGVVDDSQLPKDRFSAERLKGVDSTLKIQPAKLEDSAVYLCAAGGTDTQYFGPGTRLTVL.